This entry lists 21 T cell receptor beta chains sequenced from one sample in a study of blood T cell repertoires in COVID-19. The data were produced by immunoSEQ multiplex PCR, yet TCRdb's version contains in-frame clones alone and is incomplete. The sample has approximately 280,000 clones, 75% to 90% seen once. Sequencing was performed on peripheral blood. The source is a woman aged 70-85 years with acute or convalescent COVID-19.

The J gene is TRBJ1-6, the V gene TRBV2; D gene ambiguous. CDR1 is SNHLY, CDR2 FYNNEI, per germline. V lost 8 bases, J lost 10 bases, and 15 bases lay in between. The CDR3 has 13 residues. The CDR3 region has the DNA TGTGCCAGCCGGAATTGGGAGTTGTCACCCCTCCACTTT. It codes for CASRNWELSPLHF.

This clone was seen once. The rearrangement links TRBV5-1 to TRBJ2-5; D is possibly TRBD2 (7 bases). The CDR3 is made up of 16 amino acids. V was cut by 4 bases and J by 5 bases, with 21 bases left in between. Germline-derived CDR1 and CDR2 are SGHRS and YFSETQ. CDR3 in amino acids: CASSREAWTVGETQYF. The DNA for the CDR3 is TGCGCCAGCAGCCGGGAGGCGTGGACAGTCGGGGAGACCCAGTACTTC.

The chain has TRBV6-5 and TRBJ2-7, with TRBD1 as a possible D gene (5 bases). The CDR3 contains 12 residues. Germline CDR1 MNHEY, CDR2 SVGAGI. Between the trimmed V and J ends, which lost 6 bases and 7 bases, there was a span of 13 bases. The CDR3 nucleotides read TGTGCCAGCAGAGACGGGCCAGGGGAGCAGTACTTC. Translated, it gives CASRDGPGEQYF.

The V gene is TRBV2, the J gene TRBJ2-4; 12 nucleotides align to TRBD1. The germline V gene encodes CDR1 SNHLY and CDR2 FYNNEI. Germline trimming cut 5 bases from V and 8 bases from J; bases unmatched to any gene: 4. This CDR3 contains 14 residues. CDR3 in DNA: TGTGCCAGCAGTCCGGGACAGGGGGCGGACATTCAGTACTTC. Translation gives CASSPGQGADIQYF. Full variable domain (outside the CDR3, taken from reference TRBV2 and TRBJ2-4): EPEVTQTPSHQVTQMGQEVILRCVPISNHLYFYWYRQILGQKVEFLVSFYNNEISEKSEIFDDQFSVERPDGSNFTLKIRSTKLEDSAMYFCASSPGQGADIQYFGAGTRLSVL.

The chain uses TRBV7-9 and TRBJ1-1, with TRBD1 matching over 7 bases. Germline trimming cut 4 bases from V and 2 bases from J; bases unmatched to any gene: 4. The CDR3 is 14 residues long. Germline-derived CDR1 and CDR2 are SEHNR and FQNEAQ (reference sequence). The CDR3 here is CASSSSGGNTEAFF. For the CDR3, the DNA is TGTGCCAGCAGCTCGTCAGGGGGAAACACTGAAGCTTTCTTT.

The chain combines TRBV5-5 with TRBJ2-5; 9 nucleotides agree with TRBD2. The J segment lost 5 bases and the V segment lost 6 bases, leaving 14 bases of the junction unmatched. This CDR3 is 16 amino acids long. Germline values: CDR1 SGHKS, CDR2 YYEKEE (reference sequence). CDR3: CASTSGGGGAGETQYF. CDR3 bases: TGTGCCAGCACCTCCGGCGGCGGGGGGGCGGGGGAGACCCAGTACTTC.

The rearrangement links TRBV7-9 to TRBJ2-5; tentatively, D is TRBD1 (6 bases). Looked up from germline, CDR1 is SEHNR and CDR2 is FQNEAQ (reference sequence). The V end was cut by 1 base, the J end by 9 bases, with 9 bases between. There are 12 residues in the CDR3. The CDR3, as DNA: TGTGCCAGCAGCTTAGAAGGGGGTGCCCAGTACTTC. Translation gives CASSLEGGAQYF. The full variable domain, completed using reference TRBV7-9 and TRBJ2-5, is DTGVSQNPRHKITKRGQNVTFRCDPISEHNRLYWYRQTLGQGPEFLTYFQNEAQLEKSRLLSDRFSAERPKGSFSTLEIQRTEQGDSAMYLCASSLEGGAQYFGPGTRLLVL.

The chain couples TRBV5-6 to TRBJ1-2; the D gene is possibly TRBD1 (5 bases). This CDR3 has 18 residues. V lost 0 bases to trimming and J lost 0 bases, with 18 bases between them. Germline values: CDR1 SGHDT, CDR2 YYEEEE. CDR3 bases: TGTGCCAGCAGCTTGGACCTAGGCGGGACCTGGGCTAACTATGGCTACACCTTC. It translates to CASSLDLGGTWANYGYTF.

Only a few counts were recorded for this clone. This rearrangement joins TRBV2 to TRBJ1-4, with D perhaps TRBD1 (6 bases). CDR3 size: 11 residues. V was clipped by 6 bases and J by 10 bases, with 9 bases between them. Germline assignment: CDR1 SNHLY and CDR2 FYNNEI. The CDR3, as DNA: TGTGCCAGCAGGGACAGCGTAAAACTGTTTTTT. Protein: CASRDSVKLFF.

This clone was seen once. The rearrangement joins TRBV18 to TRBJ2-7; no definite D call. Trimming removed 2 bases from V and 7 bases from J, with 15 bases in between. The CDR3 spans 14 residues. The germline gives CDR1 KGHSH, CDR2 LQKENI. The CDR3 region is CASSPGQAPREQYF. DNA for the CDR3: TGTGCCAGCTCACCAGGGCAGGCCCCCCGAGAGCAGTACTTC.

The rearrangement joins TRBV6-6 to TRBJ2-7; D ambiguous. This CDR3 spans 13 amino acids. Germline CDR1 is MNHNY and CDR2 is SVGAGI (reference sequence). The V gene lost 0 bases and the J gene lost 5 bases, with 8 bases spanning the gap. The CDR3 loop reads CASSYSGPDEQYF. The CDR3 DNA is TGTGCCAGCAGTTACTCGGGCCCTGACGAGCAGTACTTC.

As concerns this clone: The sample carries other DNA sequences with the same CDR3. This sequence joins TRBV12-3 or TRBV12-4 and TRBJ1-1; TRBD1 matches 8 bases. The CDR3 length is 13 residues. Trimming took 6 bases from V and 11 from J; bases not matched to a gene: 11. CDR3 DNA: TGTGCCAGCAGGGCCGGGACAGGAGTTCAGGCTTTCTTT. It codes for CASRAGTGVQAFF.

The chain is built from TRBV5-1 and TRBJ2-7; TRBD2 might be the D (6 bases). Trimming took 0 bases from V and 3 from J, leaving 10 bases between them. Germline CDR1 and CDR2: SGHRS and YFSETQ. The CDR3 extends over 14 amino acids. The CDR3 bases are TGCGCCAGCAGCTTGGAGGAGGGGCGCTACGAGCAGTACTTC. This codes for CASSLEEGRYEQYF.

The chain has TRBV10-2 and TRBJ2-6; 7 positions agree with TRBD1. V lost 3 bases and J lost 4; bases outside the gene matches: 6. The CDR3 is 16 amino acids. CDR1 and CDR2 from the germline V gene are WSHSY and SAAADI. This CDR3 reads CASSEKGASGANVLTF. The CDR3 DNA sequence: TGCGCCAGCAGTGAAAAGGGGGCGAGCGGGGCCAACGTCCTGACTTTC.

This clone has more than one count but fewer than ten. This chain connects TRBV19 to TRBJ1-6; TRBD1 matches at 8 bases. V shed 9 bases, J shed 10 bases, and the junction held 8 bases outside the gene matches. Germline CDR1 and CDR2: LNHDA and SQIVND (reference sequence). The CDR3 loop spans 13 amino acids. CDR3 nucleotides: TGTGCCAGCAGGGGGCAGGGAGACTCACCCCTCCACTTT. This codes for CASRGQGDSPLHF.

This chain uses TRBV2 with TRBJ1-2; D is unresolved. The CDR3 loop spans 14 amino acids. Germline assignment: CDR1 SNHLY and CDR2 FYNNEI. Trimming removed 0 bases at V and 7 bases at J, with 12 bases between. CDR3 bases: TGTGCCAGCAGTGAAGCTAGAGGGCGGGCTGGCTACACCTTC. It specifies CASSEARGRAGYTF.

This rearrangement joins TRBV10-3 to TRBJ2-1, with 11 bases matching TRBD2. The CDR3 runs 20 residues. Germline V gene lookup returns CDR1 ENHRY and CDR2 SYGVKD. The ends lost 4 bases at V and 0 bases at J; junction bases unmatched: 14. The chain's CDR3 is CAISGGSGGAGLTSYNEQFF. The CDR3 DNA reads as TGTGCCATCAGTGGGGGTAGCGGGGGGGCTGGTCTGACCTCCTACAATGAGCAGTTCTTC.

This chain uses TRBV7-2 with TRBJ1-1; D gene unclear. Germline lookup yields CDR1 SGHTA and CDR2 FQGNSA. The CDR3 has 15 residues. Trimming shortened V by 6 bases and J by 1 base, and 15 bases separated the two germline ends. The CDR3 spells CASSPRRAANTEAFF. As DNA, the CDR3 is TGTGCCAGCAGTCCCCGGAGGGCCGCGAACACTGAAGCTTTCTTT. The full variable domain, completed using reference TRBV7-2 and TRBJ1-1, is GAGVSQSPSNKVTEKGKDVELRCDPISGHTALYWYRQSLGQGLEFLIYFQGNSAPDKSGLPSDRFSAERTGGSVSTLTIQRTQQEDSAVYLCASSPRRAANTEAFFGQGTRLTVV.

The chain is built from TRBV6-1 and TRBJ1-1; tentative D call: TRBD1 (6 bases). This CDR3 is 14 amino acids long. V was pared by 1 base and J by 5 bases, with 11 bases between. Germline CDR1 MNHNS, CDR2 SASEGT. The CDR3 sequence is CASSEGRGWTEAFF. Here the CDR3 DNA reads TGTGCCAGCAGTGAAGGAAGGGGGTGGACTGAAGCTTTCTTT.

V and J are TRBV10-3 and TRBJ1-2, with 10 bases that match TRBD1. J gave up 5 bases and V 10 bases, and 10 bases lay outside the gene matches. The germline V gene encodes CDR1 ENHRY and CDR2 SYGVKD. The CDR3 spans 14 residues. The CDR3 DNA is TGTGCCACCGAGGACAGGGGGAAACTATATGGCTACACCTTC. Its protein product is CATEDRGKLYGYTF.

The rearrangement uses TRBV3-1 (or the pseudogene TRBV3-2) and TRBJ2-5; D is ambiguous. Germline lookup yields CDR1 LGHDT and CDR2 YNNKEL (reference sequence). There are 12 residues in the CDR3. V lost 8 bases and J 5 bases, leaving 12 bases between the germline ends. The CDR3 DNA reads TGTGCCAGCCGAACATCTTTGGAGACCCAGTACTTC. Translating gives CASRTSLETQYF.